This TCR beta chain was sequenced for a study of T cell changes during pregnancy in multiple sclerosis. TCRdb's copy holds only in-frame clones and misses some; the assay was immunoSEQ multiplex PCR. The table records 70,000 or so clones, around 90% of them present only once. Germline V gene sequence: CDR1 LNHDA, CDR2 SQIVND (reference sequence). The germline V and J ends were trimmed by 5 bases and 0 bases, with 10 bases remaining between them. The CDR3 totals 14 residues. The origin of this receptor is a female donor with multiple sclerosis, enrolled in a pregnancy study. The chain joins TRBV19 to TRBJ1-1; weak D call: TRBD1 (6 bases). This specimen consisted of CD4+ T cells from peripheral blood mononuclear cells, obtained after pregnancy. CDR3 nucleotides: TGTGCCAGTAGTGTTGGACAGCTGAACACTGAAGCTTTCTTT. The encoded protein is CASSVGQLNTEAFF.